This T cell receptor (beta chain) was recorded in a study of cytomegalovirus exposure and HLA in healthy donors. The PCR ran on 60 Vbeta and 13 Jbeta primers. Data came from immunoSEQ multiplex PCR; TCRdb stores just in-frame clones and leaves some out. In the table there are around 60,000 clones, 65% to 85% of which are singletons. Germline V lookup: CDR1 SGDLS, CDR2 YYNGEE. J lost 8 bases, V lost 0 bases, and 5 bases had no gene match. The CDR3 has 14 residues. The specimen sequenced was PBMCs. The gene calls are TRBV9 and TRBJ2-1; TRBD1 agrees at 7 bases. The receptor was isolated from a male donor in good health and CMV-seronegative. CDR3 amino acids: CASSVEGALDEQFF. CDR3 coding DNA: TGTGCCAGCAGCGTAGAGGGGGCCCTAGATGAGCAGTTCTTC.